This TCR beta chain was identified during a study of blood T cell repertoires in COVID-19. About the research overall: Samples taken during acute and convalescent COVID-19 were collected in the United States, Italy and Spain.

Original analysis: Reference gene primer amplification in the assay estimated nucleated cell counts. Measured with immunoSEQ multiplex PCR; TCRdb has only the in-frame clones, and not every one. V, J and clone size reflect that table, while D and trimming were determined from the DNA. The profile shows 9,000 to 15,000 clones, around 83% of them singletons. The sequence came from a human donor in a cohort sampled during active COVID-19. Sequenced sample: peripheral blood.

The CDR3 DNA follows: TGTGCCAGCAGCAAGGGACAGGGTTTTGAGCAGTACTTC. It translates to CASSKGQGFEQYF. The rearrangement links TRBV12-3 or TRBV12-4 to TRBJ2-7; the match to TRBD1 covers 9 bases. The CDR3 length is 13 residues. V was clipped by 6 bases and J by 7 bases; unmatched bases: 7.